The 4 T cell receptor beta chains listed next were all sequenced from one sample in a study of blood T cells in healthy people across ages (dated by TCRdb to 2014 to 2015). The method was 5' RACE. The listed sequencing device is Illumina HiSeq 2500. A second PCR of roughly 7 to 11 cycles was performed with a sample-barcoded 5' primer and a J-beta primer mix. The public sequencing data were trimmed at Q25 with fastp and processed into clonotypes with MiXCR by TCRdb, which kept only in-frame beta chains. Rows are combined by CDR3 protein, so each entry shows the most common genes and DNA. This sample is represented by over a million distinct CDR3 sequences; more than 40% of them were singletons. Together, the top ten hold about 19% of the sample. The specimen sequenced was blood. The source of these receptors is an older woman in good health.

This clonotype occurred a few times. The rearrangement uses TRBV9 and TRBJ2-3; TRBD2 agrees at 7 bases. Germline values: CDR1 SGDLS, CDR2 YYNGEE. Trimming took 0 bases from V and 2 from J; bases not matched to a gene: 6. The length of the CDR3 is 16 residues. The CDR3 here is CASSVDPAGSTDTQYF. The CDR3 DNA follows: TGTGCCAGCAGCGTAGACCCAGCGGGGTCCACAGATACGCAGTATTTT.

Only one count was recorded for this clonotype. V usage is TRBV5-5 and J usage is TRBJ2-7, with 8 positions matching TRBD1. TRBJ2-5 explains the end of the DNA better; the J call may be wrong. Germline values: CDR1 SGHKS, CDR2 YYEKEE (reference sequence). The CDR3 runs to 16 residues. DNA of the CDR3: TGTGCCAGCAGCTCTTCCCGACAGGGGAGTGAGGAGACCCAGTACTTC. It encodes CASSSSRQGSEETQYF.

This chain links TRBV5-1 with TRBJ2-1, with D possibly matching TRBD2 (6 bases). Trimming shortened V by 1 base and J by 8 bases, and 19 bases separated the two germline ends. This CDR3 comprises 16 residues. Germline CDR1 and CDR2: SGHRS and YFSETQ. The CDR3 nucleotides read TGCGCCAGCAGCTTGCCATCCCCGGGACTTAGCCATGAGCAGTTCTTC. Residues: CASSLPSPGLSHEQFF.

The CDR3 is CASWIGAVIETQYF. In DNA form, the CDR3 reads TGTGCCAGCTGGATAGGAGCGGTTATAGAGACCCAGTACTTC. V is TRBV6-6 and J is TRBJ2-5, with D perhaps TRBD2 (5 bases). This CDR3 is 14 amino acids long. Per germline, CDR1 MNHNY and CDR2 SVGAGI (reference sequence). V dropped 8 bases and J dropped 4 bases, with 17 bases sitting between them.